The 8 T cell receptor beta chains below come from one sample, sequenced in a study of blood T cell repertoires in COVID-19. Sequenced by immunoSEQ multiplex PCR; TCRdb stores in-frame clones only, minus some. The sample holds about 250,000 clones; 86% are singletons and the top ten take about 14%. The specimen sequenced was PBMCs or T cells enriched from blood (not recorded which). These receptors all stem from a man between 18 and 35 years old who had recovered from COVID-19.

V gene TRBV18 combines with J gene TRBJ2-5; TRBD1 agrees at 7 bases. Germline CDR1 is KGHSH and CDR2 is LQKENI. J was trimmed by 4 bases and V by 0 bases; bases with no gene match: 5. The CDR3 runs 15 residues. DNA of the CDR3: TGTGCCAGCTCACCACCTTCAAACAGGGGAGAGACCCAGTACTTC. Protein: CASSPPSNRGETQYF.

V and J are TRBV2 and TRBJ1-1; unclear D gene. The CDR3 loop spans 14 amino acids. The germline CDR1 and CDR2 sequences are SNHLY and FYNNEI. Between the trimmed V and J ends, which lost 7 bases and 1 base, there was a span of 13 bases. In DNA form, the CDR3 reads TGTGCCAGCACCTGGGGAGGGCAGAACACTGAAGCTTTCTTT. Translating gives CASTWGGQNTEAFF.

The CDR3 loop is CASSIARADEQYF. Here the CDR3 DNA reads TGTGCCAGTAGTATTGCCAGGGCGGACGAGCAGTACTTC. V gene TRBV19 combines with J gene TRBJ2-7, with a weak D call TRBD1 (5 bases). Germline lookup yields CDR1 LNHDA and CDR2 SQIVND (reference sequence). Between the trimmed V and J ends, which lost 3 bases and 5 bases, there was a span of 11 bases. This CDR3 comprises 13 residues.

This chain links TRBV19 with TRBJ1-1, with TRBD1 matching over 7 bases. The CDR3 totals 14 residues. From germline, CDR1 is LNHDA and CDR2 SQIVND (reference sequence). The V gene end was trimmed by 5 bases and the J gene end by 0 bases; junction bases not matched to a gene: 3. CDR3 protein: CASSLTGMNTEAFF. CDR3 sequence (DNA): TGTGCCAGTAGTCTGACAGGGATGAACACTGAAGCTTTCTTT.

The gene calls are TRBV7-2 and TRBJ2-6; 7 bases are shared with TRBD2. The CDR3 loop spans 17 amino acids. Germline V gene sequence: CDR1 SGHTA, CDR2 FQGNSA. The trim removed 5 bases at V and 0 bases at J, leaving 7 bases unmatched. The DNA for the CDR3 is TGTGCCAGCAGCCCGAGCGGGACCCACTCTGGGGCCAACGTCCTGACTTTC. Amino acid sequence: CASSPSGTHSGANVLTF.

The chain combines TRBV2 with TRBJ1-2; 10 positions agree with TRBD1. The V segment lost 3 bases and the J segment 6 bases; nucleotides outside the gene matches: 4. The CDR3 has 14 amino acids. From germline, CDR1 is SNHLY and CDR2 FYNNEI. The CDR3 loop is CASSDSGQGDGYTF. Here the CDR3 DNA reads TGTGCCAGCAGTGATAGCGGACAGGGGGATGGCTACACCTTC. Full variable domain (missing parts from reference TRBV2 and TRBJ1-2): EPEVTQTPSHQVTQMGQEVILRCVPISNHLYFYWYRQILGQKVEFLVSFYNNEISEKSEIFDDQFSVERPDGSNFTLKIRSTKLEDSAMYFCASSDSGQGDGYTFGSGTRLTVV.

The CDR3 bases are TGTGCCAGTAACCGGACAGGGTTGACAGATACGCAGTATTTT. Its protein is CASNRTGLTDTQYF. The chain couples TRBV19 to TRBJ2-3; 8 positions agree with TRBD1. The CDR3 totals 14 residues. The germline gives CDR1 LNHDA, CDR2 SQIVND (reference sequence). V was clipped by 7 bases and J by 3 bases; unmatched bases: 6.

The chain recombines TRBV6-1 with TRBJ2-6; the D gene is possibly TRBD1 (5 bases). The V and J ends lost 8 bases and 0 bases respectively, with 14 bases between them. Germline V gene sequence: CDR1 MNHNS, CDR2 SASEGT. This CDR3 is 16 amino acids long. Written as DNA, the CDR3 is TGTGCCAGCGGTGGGGCAGGCCTCTCTGGGGCCAACGTCCTGACTTTC. Protein sequence: CASGGAGLSGANVLTF.